This TCR beta chain was documented in a study of T cell responses to AZD1222 COVID-19 vaccine. Study-wide points: A mostly white British donor set with more females was recruited, and clonal diversity was possibly underestimated. A rise in Spike-specific TCR breadth and depth followed two AZD1222 doses.

The table came from immunoSEQ multiplex PCR; TCRdb's copy has only in-frame clones and leaves some out. The sample includes 110,000 or so clones, roughly 88% seen only once; the top ten take 5.5% to 7.5%. About this clone: Its antigen is unidentified.

The CDR3 loop spans 12 amino acids. Germline values: CDR1 SNHLY, CDR2 FYNNEI. Trimming left V 8 bases short and J 4 bases short, with 11 bases between. Second-dose groups at about 4 or about 12 weeks were pooled. The chain joins TRBV2 to TRBJ2-5; D is unclear. The sequence derives from an adult who received the AZD1222 COVID-19 vaccine. This specimen was peripheral blood, taken 28 days after the second AZD1222 dose. The CDR3 nucleotides read TGTGCCAGCGGGTCACTCCCAGAGACCCAGTACTTC. It yields the protein CASGSLPETQYF.